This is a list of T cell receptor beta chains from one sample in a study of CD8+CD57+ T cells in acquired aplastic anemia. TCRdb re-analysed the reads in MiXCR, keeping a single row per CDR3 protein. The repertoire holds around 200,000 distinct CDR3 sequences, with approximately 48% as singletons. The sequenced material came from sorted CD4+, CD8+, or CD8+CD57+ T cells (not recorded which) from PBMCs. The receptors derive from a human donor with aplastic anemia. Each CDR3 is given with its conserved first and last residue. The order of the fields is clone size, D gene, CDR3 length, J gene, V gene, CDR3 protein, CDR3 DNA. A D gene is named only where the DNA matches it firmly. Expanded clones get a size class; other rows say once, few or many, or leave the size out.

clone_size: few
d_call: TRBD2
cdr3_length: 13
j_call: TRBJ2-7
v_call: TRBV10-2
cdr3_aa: CASASGDRYEQYF
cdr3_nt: TGCGCCAGCGCGAGCGGGGATAGGTACGAGCAGTACTTC

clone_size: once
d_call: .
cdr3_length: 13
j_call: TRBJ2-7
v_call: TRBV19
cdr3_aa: CASSIQDNYEQYF
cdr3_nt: TGTGCCAGTAGTATCCAGGACAACTACGAGCAGTACTTC

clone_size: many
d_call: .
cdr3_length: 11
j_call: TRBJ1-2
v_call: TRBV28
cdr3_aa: CASSNPGGYTF
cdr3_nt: TGTGCCAGCAGCAACCCAGGTGGCTACACCTTC

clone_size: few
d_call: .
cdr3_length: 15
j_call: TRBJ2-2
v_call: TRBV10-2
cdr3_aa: CASSESRQGIGELFF
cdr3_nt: TGCGCCAGCAGTGAGTCGAGGCAGGGTATCGGGGAGCTGTTTTTT

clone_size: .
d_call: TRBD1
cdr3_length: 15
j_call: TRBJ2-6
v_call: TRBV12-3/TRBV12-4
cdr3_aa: CASADRVIGANVLTF
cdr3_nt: TGTGCCAGCGCCGACAGGGTCATTGGGGCCAACGTCCTGACTTTC

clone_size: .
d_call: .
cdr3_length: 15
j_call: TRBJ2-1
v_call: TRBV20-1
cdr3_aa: CSARPLATPWGEQFF
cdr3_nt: TGCAGTGCTAGACCGCTCGCGACCCCATGGGGTGAGCAGTTCTTC

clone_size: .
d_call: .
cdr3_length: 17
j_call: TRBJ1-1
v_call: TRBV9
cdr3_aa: CASSVYSGTWSNTEAFF
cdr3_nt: TGTGCCAGCAGCGTATATTCGGGGACATGGTCGAACACTGAAGCTTTCTTT

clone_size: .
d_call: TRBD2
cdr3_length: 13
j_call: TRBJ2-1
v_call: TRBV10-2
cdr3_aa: CASSAGTSNEQFF
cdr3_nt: TGCGCCAGCAGTGCCGGGACTAGCAATGAGCAGTTCTTC

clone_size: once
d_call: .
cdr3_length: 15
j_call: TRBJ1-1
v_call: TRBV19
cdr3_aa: CASNLGSRANTEAFF
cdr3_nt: TGTGCCAGTAACCTGGGGAGCAGGGCCAACACTGAAGCTTTCTTT

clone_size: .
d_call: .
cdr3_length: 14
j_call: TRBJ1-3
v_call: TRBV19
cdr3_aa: CASSIDPRVNTIYF
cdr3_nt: TGTGCCAGTAGTATAGATCCTAGGGTGAACACCATATATTTT

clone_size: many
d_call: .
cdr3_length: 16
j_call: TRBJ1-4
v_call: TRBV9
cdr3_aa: CASSVGGGSVNEKLFF
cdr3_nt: TGTGCCAGCAGCGTAGGGGGCGGGTCCGTGAATGAAAAACTGTTTTTT

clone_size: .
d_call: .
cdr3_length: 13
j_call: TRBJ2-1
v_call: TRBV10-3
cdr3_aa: CAIRTSGPDEQFF
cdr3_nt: TGTGCCATCAGAACCAGCGGACCGGATGAGCAGTTCTTC

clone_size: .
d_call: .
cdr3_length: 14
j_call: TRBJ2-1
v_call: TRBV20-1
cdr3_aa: CSAREGGHPNEQFF
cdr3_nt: TGCAGTGCTAGAGAAGGGGGGCACCCCAATGAGCAGTTCTTC

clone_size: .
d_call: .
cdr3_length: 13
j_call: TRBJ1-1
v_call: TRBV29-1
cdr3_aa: CSVVLTGNTEAFF
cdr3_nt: TGCAGCGTTGTCCTAACAGGGAACACTGAAGCTTTCTTT

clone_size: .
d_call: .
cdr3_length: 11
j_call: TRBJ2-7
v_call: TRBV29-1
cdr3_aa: CSVEGGDEQYF
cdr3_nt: TGCAGCGTTGAAGGGGGTGACGAGCAGTACTTC

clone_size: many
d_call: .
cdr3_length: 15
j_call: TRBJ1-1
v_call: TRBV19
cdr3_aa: CASSRAWGATTEAFF
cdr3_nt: TGTGCCAGTAGTAGGGCCTGGGGGGCTACAACTGAAGCTTTCTTT

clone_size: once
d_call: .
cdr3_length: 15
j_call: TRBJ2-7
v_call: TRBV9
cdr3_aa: CASSAGGRSSYEQYF
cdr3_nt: TGTGCCAGCAGCGCTGGGGGCAGGAGCTCCTACGAGCAGTACTTC

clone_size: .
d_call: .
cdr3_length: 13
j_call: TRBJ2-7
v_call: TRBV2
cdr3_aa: CASSARYTYEQYF
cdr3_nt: TGTGCCAGCAGTGCGCGATATACCTACGAGCAGTACTTC

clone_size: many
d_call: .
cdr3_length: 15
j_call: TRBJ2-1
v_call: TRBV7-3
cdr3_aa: CASSPLGGYNVEQFF
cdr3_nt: TGTGCCAGCAGCCCCCTCGGTGGGTACAACGTTGAGCAGTTCTTC

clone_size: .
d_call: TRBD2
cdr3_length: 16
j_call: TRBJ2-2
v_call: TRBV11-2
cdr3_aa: CASRDLAGGPTGELFF
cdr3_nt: TGTGCCAGCAGGGACCTAGCGGGGGGGCCGACCGGGGAGCTGTTTTTT

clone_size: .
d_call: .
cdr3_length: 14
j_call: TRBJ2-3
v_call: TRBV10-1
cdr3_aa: CASSGRGYTDTQYF
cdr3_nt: TGCGCCAGCAGTGGCCGGGGATACACAGATACGCAGTATTTT

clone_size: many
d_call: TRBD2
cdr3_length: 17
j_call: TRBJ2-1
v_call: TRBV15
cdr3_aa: CATSRDWLAGVSNEQFF
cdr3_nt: TGTGCCACCAGCAGAGATTGGCTAGCGGGGGTTTCAAATGAGCAGTTCTTC

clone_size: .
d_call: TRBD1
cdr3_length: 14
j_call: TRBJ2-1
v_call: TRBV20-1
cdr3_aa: CSASNRDSYNEQFF
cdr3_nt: TGCAGTGCTAGTAACCGGGACAGTTACAATGAGCAGTTCTTC

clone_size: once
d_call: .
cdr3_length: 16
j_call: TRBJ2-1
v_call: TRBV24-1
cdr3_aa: CATSDVDPAFYNEQFF
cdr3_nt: TGTGCCACCAGTGACGTAGACCCGGCCTTTTACAATGAGCAGTTCTTC

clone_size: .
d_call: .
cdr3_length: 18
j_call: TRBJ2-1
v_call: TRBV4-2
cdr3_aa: CASSTEGRGGHSYNEQFF
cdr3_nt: TGTGCCAGCAGCACCGAGGGTCGCGGGGGCCATTCCTACAATGAGCAGTTCTTC

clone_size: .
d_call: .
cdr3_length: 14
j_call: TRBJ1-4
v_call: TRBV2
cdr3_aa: CASSPGRGWEKLFF
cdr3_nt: TGTGCCAGCAGTCCAGGGAGAGGGTGGGAAAAACTGTTTTTT

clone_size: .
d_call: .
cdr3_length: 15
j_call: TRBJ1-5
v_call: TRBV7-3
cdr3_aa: CASSLTGDGNQPQHF
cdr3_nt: TGTGCCAGCAGCTTAACAGGGGACGGAAATCAGCCCCAGCATTTT

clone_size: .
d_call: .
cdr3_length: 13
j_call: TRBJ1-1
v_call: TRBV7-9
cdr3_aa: CASSLEVTTEAFF
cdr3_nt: TGTGCCAGCAGCTTAGAGGTTACCACTGAAGCTTTCTTT

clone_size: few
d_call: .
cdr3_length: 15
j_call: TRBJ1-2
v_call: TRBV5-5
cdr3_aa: CASSSLGSKSYGYTF
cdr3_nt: TGTGCCAGCAGCTCCCTGGGATCGAAGAGCTATGGCTACACCTTC

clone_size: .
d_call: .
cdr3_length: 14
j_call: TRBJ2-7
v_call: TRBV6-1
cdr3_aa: CASSEAIRVYEQYF
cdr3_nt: TGTGCCAGCAGTGAAGCGATTAGGGTGTACGAGCAGTACTTC

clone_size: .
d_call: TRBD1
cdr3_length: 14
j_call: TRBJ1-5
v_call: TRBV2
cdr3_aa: CASRGNGDSQPQHF
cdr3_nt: TGTGCCAGCAGGGGGAACGGGGACAGTCAGCCCCAGCATTTT

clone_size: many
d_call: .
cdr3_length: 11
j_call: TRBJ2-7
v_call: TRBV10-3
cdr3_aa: CAISSSYEQYF
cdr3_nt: TGTGCCATCAGCTCTAGCTACGAGCAGTACTTC

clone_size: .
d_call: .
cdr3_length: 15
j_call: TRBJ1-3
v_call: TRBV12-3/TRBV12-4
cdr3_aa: CASSKDKSSGNTIYF
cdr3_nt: TGTGCCAGCAGCAAGGACAAGAGCTCTGGAAACACCATATATTTT

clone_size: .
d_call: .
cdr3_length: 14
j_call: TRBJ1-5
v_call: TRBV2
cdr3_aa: CASRPGDGNQPQHF
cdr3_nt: TGTGCCAGCAGGCCAGGGGACGGGAATCAGCCCCAGCATTTT

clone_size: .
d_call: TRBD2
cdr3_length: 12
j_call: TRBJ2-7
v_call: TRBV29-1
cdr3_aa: CSAAGTSYEQYF
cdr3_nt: TGCAGCGCCGCCGGGACTAGCTACGAGCAGTACTTC